Each of the 5 T cell receptor beta chains below was sequenced from the same sample in a study of CD8+ T cells in alopecia areata. Cell sorting was performed on pooled cutaneous lymph node cells with CD4, CD8alpha, NKG2D, NKG2ACE and other markers. Following extraction, RNA underwent reverse transcription to cDNA, which served as the sequencing template. Only in-frame clones appear in the TCRdb table, and some are missing; sequencing was by immunoSEQ multiplex PCR. Singletons are absent from the sample, which has about 270,000 clones. Sequenced input: CD4+ T cells sorted from a lymph node. Every receptor here comes from a C3H/HeJ mouse with alopecia areata. The MHC haplotype recorded for the strain is H2-k.

As to this clone: Genes and germline are mouse. The observed sequence ends 4 residues before the CDR3 terminus, with the missing tail filled in from the germline J gene. Other DNA sequences within the sample encode an identical CDR3. This chain uses TRBV13-1 with TRBJ2-1; D call uncertain. This CDR3 comprises 14 residues. V lost 0 bases and J lost 3, with 7 bases in between. Germline CDR1 is NSHNY and CDR2 is SYGAGN. The sequenced part of the CDR3 DNA is TGTGCCAGCAGTGATGGTGCTGGCTATGCT. Its protein is CASSDGAGYA. The complete CDR3 protein is CASSDGAGYAEQFF.

The table lists this clone with a few counts. Genes and germline come from the mouse. The missing CDR3 end, 4 residues past where the read stops, is filled in from the germline J gene. The chain combines TRBV19 with TRBJ2-3; 8 bases fit TRBD2. Germline CDR1 FNHDT, CDR2 SITEND (reference sequence). V trimming: 4 bases; J trimming: 0 bases; junction bases outside the gene matches: 7. The length of the CDR3 is 16 residues. The CDR3 loop reads CASSPRGGASAETLYF. The DNA read from the CDR3 is TGTGCCAGCAGTCCCCGCGGGGGGGCTAGTGCAGAA.

This clone was observed a handful of times. Gene names denote mouse genes. Read coverage stops 4 residues before the CDR3 terminus; the germline J gene supplies the remainder. The chain joins TRBV13-1 to TRBJ2-3; 13 nucleotides line up with TRBD2. This CDR3 has 18 amino acids. In germline, CDR1 is NSHNY, CDR2 SYGAGN. Trimming removed 0 bases from V and 0 bases from J; junction bases left unmatched: 4. The CDR3 protein is CASSDGTGGAQSAETLYF. The sequenced part of the CDR3 DNA is TGTGCCAGCAGTGATGGGACTGGGGGGGCGCAGAGTGCAGAA.

This clone appeared a few times. Gene names and germline refer to mouse. The read stops 4 residues short of the end of the CDR3; the missing end is completed from the germline J gene. Other DNA sequences from this sample encode an identical CDR3 as well. This sequence joins TRBV19 and TRBJ2-5, with 9 positions matching TRBD1. Trimming took 3 bases from V and 2 from J; bases not matched to a gene: 1. The CDR3 runs 14 residues. Germline values: CDR1 FNHDT, CDR2 SITEND (reference sequence). The DNA read from the CDR3 is TGTGCCAGCAGTACGACAGGGGGCCAAGAC. Residues: CASSTTGGQD. The full CDR3 protein reads CASSTTGGQDTQYF. Filled out from reference TRBV19 and TRBJ2-5, the complete variable domain reads GGIITQTPKFLIGQEGQKLTLKCQQNFNHDTMYWYRQDSGKGLRLIYYSITENDLQKGDLSEGYDASREKKSSFSLTVTSAQKNEMAVFLCASSTTGGQDTQYFGPGTRLLVL.

Notes on this clone: Each gene name is a mouse one. Incomplete CDR3 DNA: TGTGCCAGCAGTGTTACGGGACAGTCCCAT. Residues: CASSVTGQSH. The entire CDR3 reads CASSVTGQSHEQYF. The V and J genes are TRBV19 and TRBJ2-7; TRBD1 matches 7 bases. The CDR3 end lies 4 residues beyond the end of the read and is filled in from the germline J gene. The CDR3 is made up of 14 amino acids. Germline V lookup: CDR1 FNHDT, CDR2 SITEND (reference sequence).